This T cell receptor beta chain was observed in a study of cytomegalovirus exposure and HLA in healthy donors. Study-level results: Several top significant clusters appeared, in a later analysis, to be linked to common viral pathogens.

The PCR employed 60 Vbeta primers together with 13 Jbeta primers. The assay was immunoSEQ multiplex PCR, and TCRdb's table has in-frame clones only and misses some. The sample spans approximately 96,000 clones; the ten largest clones claim about 5.5%. Trimming pared 0 bases from V and 5 bases from J, leaving 10 bases between. Germline assignment: CDR1 LNHNV and CDR2 YYDKDF (reference sequence). CDR3 length: 14 residues. Note on this clone: Its specificity is unknown.

The V gene is TRBV15, the J gene TRBJ1-1; possible D gene TRBD1, 5 bases. The receptor comes from a girl aged 5 to 17 in good health and CMV-seropositive. Sequencing was done on a sample of PBMCs. In nucleotides, the CDR3 is TGTGCCACCAGCAGAGAGTCCCAGGGAACTGAAGCTTTCTTT. As protein: CATSRESQGTEAFF.